The source of this T cell receptor beta chain is a study of T cell responses to AZD1222 COVID-19 vaccine. General study points: Close to half of all spike-specific TCRs reportedly target regions of the variants that are unmutated.

The V gene lost 4 bases and the J gene lost 4 bases, with 11 bases spanning the gap. The CDR3 consists of 14 residues. The V gene's germline CDR1 is KGHSH and CDR2 LQKENI. Concerning this clone: As yet, its antigen is unknown.

Assay used: immunoSEQ multiplex PCR; TCRdb lists only in-frame clones, some missing. Of 250,000 to 300,000 clones in the sample, approximately 94% were seen once. Material: peripheral blood, obtained 28 days after the second AZD1222 dose. The genes are TRBV18 and TRBJ1-3, with a possible D match to TRBD1 (5 bases). The source is an adult who received the AZD1222 COVID-19 vaccine. The DNA of the CDR3 is TGTGCCAGCTCACGAGGGGCGGAAGGAAACACCATATATTTT. Protein sequence: CASSRGAEGNTIYF. The entire variable domain, with the rest obtained from reference TRBV18 and TRBJ1-3, is as follows: NAGVMQNPRHLVRRRGQEARLRCSPMKGHSHVYWYRQLPEEGLKFMVYLQKENIIDESGMPKERFSAEFPKEGPSILRIQQVVRGDSAAYFCASSRGAEGNTIYFGEGSWLTVV.